What follows are 23 T cell receptor beta chains derived from one specimen sequenced in a study of blood T cell repertoires in COVID-19. TCRdb's copy holds only in-frame clones and misses some; the assay was immunoSEQ multiplex PCR. This sample has around 230,000 clones; roughly 86% occur once, and the top ten carry about 3.3%. Sample: PBMCs or T cells enriched from blood (not recorded which). Receptors originate from a woman in her thirties or forties with acute COVID-19.

This chain uses TRBV25-1 with TRBJ2-1, with a tentative D call TRBD2 (6 bases). The germline CDR1 and CDR2 sequences are MGHDK and SYGVNS. V was clipped by 3 bases and J by 10 bases, with 16 bases between them. The CDR3 has 14 amino acids. The chain's CDR3 is CASSERDRPQEQFF. The CDR3 nucleotides read TGTGCCAGCAGTGAGCGGGACCGGCCCCAGGAGCAGTTCTTC.

The V call is TRBV2, the J call TRBJ2-1; 8 bases map to TRBD2. J gave up 0 bases and V 7 bases, and 5 bases lay outside the gene matches. Germline V gene sequence: CDR1 SNHLY, CDR2 FYNNEI. The CDR3 covers 15 residues. This CDR3 reads CASIDGTSSYNEQFF. CDR3 DNA sequence: TGTGCCAGCATTGACGGGACTAGCTCCTACAATGAGCAGTTCTTC.

CDR3 protein: CASSDDSRFF. CDR3 in DNA: TGTGCCAGCAGTGATGACAGCCGGTTCTTC. V is TRBV6-1 and J is TRBJ2-1, with D perhaps TRBD1 (5 bases). V lost 3 bases to trimming and J lost 15 bases, with 9 bases between them. The CDR3 sequence is 10 residues long. Germline V gene sequence: CDR1 MNHNS, CDR2 SASEGT.

The gene calls are TRBV10-1 and TRBJ1-6, with 7 bases aligning to TRBD1. Looked up from germline, CDR1 is WNHNN and CDR2 is SYGVQD (reference sequence). V gave up 6 bases and J gave up 10 bases; unmatched junction bases: 9. This CDR3 is 14 amino acids long. This chain's CDR3 is CASSADRAGSPLHF. The CDR3 DNA is TGCGCCAGCAGCGCTGACAGGGCCGGCTCACCCCTCCACTTT.

V gene TRBV27 combines with J gene TRBJ1-5; 11 bases are shared with TRBD1. The CDR3 is 17 residues long. The germline V gene has CDR1 MNHEY and CDR2 SMNVEV (reference sequence). With 5 bases clipped from V and 4 bases from J, the junction kept 10 bases outside the gene matches. In DNA, the CDR3 is TGTGCCAGCAGTCCAACCCTCGGACAGGGGGCAAATCAGCCCCAGCATTTT. Translated, it gives CASSPTLGQGANQPQHF.

Details on this clone: A read error may account for a junction end that differs from germline. The chain has TRBV7-7 and TRBJ2-3; no definite D call. Germline loops: CDR1 SSHAT, CDR2 FNYEAQ (reference sequence). The CDR3 covers 13 residues. The CDR3 loop reads CASSLSHTDTQYF. The CDR3 nucleotides are TGTGCTAGCAGCTTATCCCATACAGATACGCAGTATTTT.

The chain employs TRBV3-1 (or the pseudogene TRBV3-2) and TRBJ1-2; 7 positions agree with TRBD1. This CDR3 spans 14 amino acids. Germline V gene sequence: CDR1 LGHDT, CDR2 YNNKEL (reference sequence). Trimming at V came to 1 base and at J to 3 bases, leaving 2 bases not matched to a gene. CDR3 sequence reads: CASSQGRGYYGYTF. The CDR3 nucleotides read TGTGCCAGCAGCCAAGGCAGGGGGTACTATGGCTACACCTTC.

The V call is TRBV18, the J call TRBJ2-7; 11 bases agree with TRBD1. The V gene's germline CDR1 is KGHSH and CDR2 LQKENI. This CDR3 has 14 amino acids. V lost 4 bases, J lost 6 bases, and 5 bases stayed unmatched. CDR3 DNA: TGTGCCAGCTCACAAGCGGGACAGGGGGGCGAGCAGTACTTC. It yields the protein CASSQAGQGGEQYF. The full variable domain, with the rest looked up from reference TRBV18 and TRBJ2-7, is NAGVMQNPRHLVRRRGQEARLRCSPMKGHSHVYWYRQLPEEGLKFMVYLQKENIIDESGMPKERFSAEFPKEGPSILRIQQVVRGDSAAYFCASSQAGQGGEQYFGPGTRLTVT.

This clone was seen only once. CDR3 residues: CASSVWGLAAKGETQYF. CDR3 nucleotide sequence: TGTGCCAGCAGTGTTTGGGGACTAGCGGCAAAGGGAGAGACCCAGTACTTC. The rearrangement uses TRBV2 and TRBJ2-5; 11 bases map to TRBD2. Unmatched junction bases numbered 11, after V lost 4 bases and J lost 4 bases. The germline CDR1 and CDR2 sequences are SNHLY and FYNNEI. This CDR3 has 17 residues.

The chain has TRBV5-1 and TRBJ1-2; a possible D gene is TRBD1 (5 bases). V was trimmed by 0 bases and J by 7 bases, leaving 10 bases between them. Germline V gives CDR1 SGHRS, CDR2 YFSETQ. This CDR3 spans 13 amino acids. CDR3 sequence (DNA): TGCGCCAGCAGCTTGGCCGGGGGACCTGGCTACACCTTC. It codes for CASSLAGGPGYTF. Full variable domain (outside the CDR3, taken from reference TRBV5-1 and TRBJ1-2): KAGVTQTPRYLIKTRGQQVTLSCSPISGHRSVSWYQQTPGQGLQFLFEYFSETQRNKGNFPGRFSGRQFSNSRSEMNVSTLELGDSALYLCASSLAGGPGYTFGSGTRLTVV.

The gene calls are TRBV10-3 and TRBJ2-1; 10 bases line up with TRBD2. CDR1 ENHRY and CDR2 SYGVKD come from the germline V gene. The CDR3 loop spans 15 amino acids. The V and J ends lost 11 bases and 5 bases, in that order; junction bases with no gene match: 12. CDR3 sequence: CACRLAGEVNNEQFF. In DNA form, the CDR3 reads TGTGCCTGTAGGCTAGCGGGAGAGGTAAACAATGAGCAGTTCTTC.

The chain combines TRBV6-5 with TRBJ1-1; 8 bases match TRBD1. The germline V gene encodes CDR1 MNHEY and CDR2 SVGAGI. The trim removed 6 bases at V and 6 bases at J, leaving 9 bases unmatched. The CDR3 covers 14 residues. In DNA form, the CDR3 reads TGTGCCAGCAGACCCTCTGACAGGGGACCTGAAGCTTTCTTT. This translates into CASRPSDRGPEAFF.

V usage is TRBV3-1 (or the pseudogene TRBV3-2) and J usage is TRBJ2-3; the match to TRBD1 covers 8 bases. Trimming cost V 1 base and J 2 bases; bases outside gene matches: 8. The CDR3 covers 17 residues. Germline V gene sequence: CDR1 LGHDT, CDR2 YNNKEL (reference sequence). CDR3 region: CASSQAGAGGHTDTQYF. The CDR3 DNA is TGTGCCAGCAGCCAAGCGGGAGCAGGGGGCCACACAGATACGCAGTATTTT.

The chain recombines TRBV5-4 with TRBJ2-5, with 11 bases matching TRBD2. This CDR3 has 13 amino acids. Germline-derived CDR1 and CDR2 are SGHNT and YYREEE (reference sequence). V shed 6 bases, J shed 7 bases, and the junction held 5 bases outside the gene matches. CDR3: CASKLAGEGTQYF. Written as DNA, the CDR3 is TGTGCCAGCAAACTAGCGGGAGAAGGGACCCAGTACTTC.

The chain recombines TRBV25-1 with TRBJ1-2, with D perhaps matching TRBD1 (5 bases). CDR3 length: 12 amino acids. The V end lost 5 bases, the J end lost 6 bases, and 10 bases lay between the germline ends. Germline values: CDR1 MGHDK, CDR2 SYGVNS. CDR3 in DNA: TGTGCCAGCAGTAAGGCAGGGAATGGCTACACCTTC. The encoded protein is CASSKAGNGYTF.

This clone was counted a single time. The rearrangement uses TRBV19 and TRBJ2-7; a possible D gene is TRBD1 (6 bases). The CDR3 spans 13 residues. V was shortened by 5 bases and J by 4 bases, with 12 bases between the two germline ends. The germline V gene encodes CDR1 LNHDA and CDR2 SQIVND (reference sequence). The CDR3 coding sequence is TGTGCCAGTAGTCCCGGACAGAAATACGAGCAGTACTTC. Translating gives CASSPGQKYEQYF.

This chain joins TRBV7-9 and TRBJ2-2, with D hard to call. Germline assignment: CDR1 SEHNR and CDR2 FQNEAQ (reference sequence). V lost 0 bases to trimming and J lost 5 bases, with 4 bases between them. The CDR3 contains 13 residues. The CDR3 region is CASSLARTGELFF. As DNA, the CDR3 is TGTGCCAGCAGCTTAGCGAGAACCGGGGAGCTGTTTTTT. Combining the CDR3 with reference TRBV7-9 and TRBJ2-2 gives the whole variable domain DTGVSQNPRHKITKRGQNVTFRCDPISEHNRLYWYRQTLGQGPEFLTYFQNEAQLEKSRLLSDRFSAERPKGSFSTLEIQRTEQGDSAMYLCASSLARTGELFFGEGSRLTVL.

The chain has TRBV7-2 and TRBJ2-2; weak D call: TRBD2 (7 bases). The V gene lost 1 base and the J gene lost 3 bases, with 12 bases spanning the gap. CDR3 length equals 16 residues. The germline CDR1 and CDR2 sequences are SGHTA and FQGNSA. The CDR3 here is CASSLVGGADTGELFF. DNA of the CDR3: TGTGCCAGCAGCTTAGTTGGGGGGGCGGACACCGGGGAGCTGTTTTTT.

V and J are TRBV7-9 and TRBJ1-3, with D perhaps matching TRBD1 (5 bases). The CDR3 is 15 residues long. Per the germline V gene, CDR1 is SEHNR and CDR2 is FQNEAQ (reference sequence). V was trimmed by 4 bases and J by 0 bases, leaving 10 bases between them. The CDR3 DNA reads TGTGCCAGCAGCTCCCGGGGGAGCTCTGGAAACACCATATATTTT. Translated: CASSSRGSSGNTIYF. Combining the CDR3 with reference TRBV7-9 and TRBJ1-3 gives the whole variable domain DTGVSQNPRHKITKRGQNVTFRCDPISEHNRLYWYRQTLGQGPEFLTYFQNEAQLEKSRLLSDRFSAERPKGSFSTLEIQRTEQGDSAMYLCASSSRGSSGNTIYFGEGSWLTVV.

This clone appeared a few times. The chain links TRBV7-9 to TRBJ1-2; D remains ambiguous. With 1 base removed from V and 8 bases from J, the gap between germline ends came to 11 bases. The CDR3 totals 13 residues. Germline V gene data show CDR1 as SEHNR and CDR2 as FQNEAQ (reference sequence). The chain's CDR3 is CASSLEGPGGYTF. CDR3 bases: TGTGCCAGCAGCTTAGAGGGTCCGGGGGGCTACACCTTC.

The V gene is TRBV7-9, the J gene TRBJ2-7, with 9 positions matching TRBD2. The CDR3 runs 14 residues. Trimming removed 2 bases from V and 2 bases from J; junction bases left unmatched: 1. The germline CDR1 and CDR2 sequences are SEHNR and FQNEAQ (reference sequence). CDR3 region: CASSLLAGPYEQYF. CDR3 in DNA: TGTGCCAGCAGCTTACTAGCGGGACCCTACGAGCAGTACTTC. Complete variable domain (other parts from reference TRBV7-9 and TRBJ2-7): DTGVSQNPRHKITKRGQNVTFRCDPISEHNRLYWYRQTLGQGPEFLTYFQNEAQLEKSRLLSDRFSAERPKGSFSTLEIQRTEQGDSAMYLCASSLLAGPYEQYFGPGTRLTVT.

The V call is TRBV27, the J call TRBJ1-5; 7 nucleotides agree with TRBD1. Germline CDR1 reads MNHEY; CDR2 reads SMNVEV (reference sequence). The CDR3 has 17 residues. J lost 0 bases, V lost 1 base, and 6 bases had no gene match. DNA of the CDR3: TGTGCCAGCAGTTTATGGGGGACAGAATTTAGCAATCAGCCCCAGCATTTT. This sequence encodes CASSLWGTEFSNQPQHF.

This clone was detected many times. The V call is TRBV2, the J call TRBJ1-2; D gene uncertain. This CDR3 has 14 residues. With 7 bases removed from V and 4 bases from J, the gap between germline ends came to 16 bases. Germline V gene data show CDR1 as SNHLY and CDR2 as FYNNEI. This CDR3 is CASTQTYPSYGYTF. DNA for the CDR3: TGTGCCAGCACCCAGACCTACCCTAGCTATGGCTACACCTTC.